This T cell receptor (beta chain) was documented in a study of cytomegalovirus exposure and HLA in healthy donors. PCR primers comprised 60 Vbeta and 13 Jbeta primers. TCRdb keeps only in-frame clones here, not all; method: immunoSEQ multiplex PCR. The table gives some 130,000 clones; the top ten clones make up roughly 2% of it. There were likely unrecorded immune exposures, though donors were nominally healthy when sampled. As regards this clone: Antigen: not known.

Findings and limits, study-wide: Analyses of presence/absence relied on an assumption of roughly uniform sequencing depth across donors. Most subjects had HLA-A and HLA-B alleles reportedly predicted accurately by TCR beta sequences.

The origin of this receptor is an older woman in good health and CMV-seronegative. Material for sequencing was PBMCs.

CDR3: CASSVDGGNQPQHF. CDR3 bases: TGTGCCAGCAGCGTAGATGGGGGGAATCAGCCCCAGCATTTT. This chain uses TRBV9 with TRBJ1-5; D perhaps matches TRBD1 (5 bases). Trimming took off 0 bases at V and 4 bases at J, with 8 bases between the two ends. The CDR3 has 14 residues. Germline V gene data show CDR1 as SGDLS and CDR2 as YYNGEE. Full variable domain (missing parts from reference TRBV9 and TRBJ1-5): DSGVTQTPKHLITATGQRVTLRCSPRSGDLSVYWYQQSLDQGLQFLIQYYNGEERAKGNILERFSAQQFPDLHSELNLSSLELGDSALYFCASSVDGGNQPQHFGDGTRLSIL.